One and the same sample provided the 22 T cell receptor beta chains below, sequenced in a study of blood T cell repertoires in COVID-19. TCRdb keeps only in-frame clones here, not all; method: immunoSEQ multiplex PCR. The profile covers a few hundred thousand clones, with around 87% appearing a single time and less than 11% taken by the ten largest. What was sequenced was peripheral blood. All receptors come from a woman aged 25 to 39 with COVID-19, enrolled during active disease.

The chain joins TRBV20-1 to TRBJ2-3, with a weak D call TRBD2 (6 bases). V lost 3 bases and J lost 4, with 20 bases in between. The CDR3 extends over 16 amino acids. Germline values: CDR1 DFQATT, CDR2 SNEGSKA (reference sequence). The CDR3 coding sequence is TGCAGTGCTAGTGTTGGCGCGGGCGCGGGGTCAGATACGCAGTATTTT. This codes for CSASVGAGAGSDTQYF.

J is TRBJ2-7 and V is TRBV30, with a tentative D call TRBD1 (6 bases). The CDR3 consists of 13 residues. Per germline, CDR1 GTSNPN and CDR2 SVGIG (reference sequence). The ends were cut back, 4 bases at V and 3 bases at J, with 13 bases in the middle. CDR3 sequence (DNA): TGTGCCTGGAACAGGGTCAGCTACTACGAGCAGTACTTC. Translated, it gives CAWNRVSYYEQYF. The full variable domain, its missing parts supplied by reference TRBV30 and TRBJ2-7, is SQTIHQWPATLVQPVGSPLSLECTVEGTSNPNLYWYRQAAGRGLQLLFYSVGIGQISSEVPQNLSASRPQDRQFILSSKKLLLSDSGFYLCAWNRVSYYEQYFGPGTRLTVT.

This rearrangement joins TRBV29-1 to TRBJ2-3, with TRBD2 identical over 7 bases. V was pared by 4 bases and J by 3 bases, with 7 bases of the junction left unmatched. Germline-derived CDR1 and CDR2 are SQVTM and ANQGSEA. The CDR3 covers 14 residues. CDR3: CSVAPGLTTDTQYF. The CDR3, as DNA: TGCAGCGTTGCCCCGGGACTAACGACAGATACGCAGTATTTT.

CDR3 residues: CASKPGTSPYEQYF. The CDR3 DNA is TGTGCCAGCAAACCCGGGACTAGCCCCTACGAGCAGTACTTC. V usage is TRBV2 and J usage is TRBJ2-7; 9 bases align to TRBD2. The V segment lost 7 bases and the J segment 2 bases; nucleotides outside the gene matches: 6. Germline V lookup: CDR1 SNHLY, CDR2 FYNNEI. CDR3 length equals 14 residues.

In its sample, this clone was seen once. The chain recombines TRBV7-9 with TRBJ1-2; perhaps TRBD1 as D (6 bases). Trimming pared 3 bases from V and 3 bases from J, leaving 14 bases between. This CDR3 has 15 amino acids. Germline V CDR1 and CDR2: SEHNR, FQNEAQ (reference sequence). CDR3 sequence (DNA): TGTGCCAGCAGCTTCTATGAGGGGGAAGACTATGGCTACACCTTC. Its translation is CASSFYEGEDYGYTF. Full variable domain (remainder filled in from reference TRBV7-9 and TRBJ1-2): DTGVSQNPRHKITKRGQNVTFRCDPISEHNRLYWYRQTLGQGPEFLTYFQNEAQLEKSRLLSDRFSAERPKGSFSTLEIQRTEQGDSAMYLCASSFYEGEDYGYTFGSGTRLTVV.

The chain uses TRBV14 and TRBJ1-1; TRBD1 is a possible D gene (6 bases). This CDR3 is 14 amino acids long. Trimming removed 4 bases from V and 0 bases from J, with 9 bases in between. In germline, CDR1 is SGHDN, CDR2 FVKESK. The CDR3 nucleotides read TGTGCCAGCAGCCTACAGGGTATGAACACTGAAGCTTTCTTT. It specifies CASSLQGMNTEAFF.

Only one count was recorded for this clone. The rearrangement joins TRBV25-1 to TRBJ2-1, with 12 bases identical to TRBD2. Looked up from germline, CDR1 is MGHDK and CDR2 is SYGVNS. V was clipped by 0 bases and J by 4 bases; unmatched bases: 1. The CDR3 has 16 amino acids. CDR3 DNA sequence: TGTGCCAGCAGTGAATACGGACTAGCGGGATACAATGAGCAGTTCTTC. It translates to CASSEYGLAGYNEQFF.

This rearrangement joins TRBV24-1 to TRBJ1-5; no clear D gene. Trimming stripped 10 bases from V and 0 bases from J, with 12 bases between. The CDR3 contains 14 residues. Germline V gene data show CDR1 as KGHDR and CDR2 as SFDVKD. The CDR3 nucleotides are TGTGCCACGAGTCATGGCGGTAGCAATCAGCCCCAGCATTTT. Translating it yields CATSHGGSNQPQHF.

As regards this clone: Other nucleotide sequences from this sample produce the same CDR3. The CDR3 loop is CASRDSSNQPQHF. DNA of the CDR3: TGTGCCAGCAGGGACAGTAGCAATCAGCCCCAGCATTTT. V and J are TRBV27 and TRBJ1-5, with a possible D match to TRBD1 (6 bases). Germline loops: CDR1 MNHEY, CDR2 SMNVEV (reference sequence). The CDR3 runs to 13 residues. V was trimmed by 6 bases and J by 0 bases, leaving 6 bases between them.

The chain joins TRBV19 to TRBJ2-7; 7 bases fit TRBD1. CDR3 length equals 14 residues. Germline lookup yields CDR1 LNHDA and CDR2 SQIVND (reference sequence). The trim removed 5 bases at V and 3 bases at J, leaving 7 bases unmatched. CDR3 amino acids: CASSPGQRVYEQYF. DNA of the CDR3: TGTGCCAGTAGTCCGGGACAGAGAGTCTACGAGCAGTACTTC.

The CDR3 sequence is CASTPGGTQYF. CDR3 nucleotide sequence: TGTGCCAGCACCCCTGGAGGGACCCAGTACTTC. V is TRBV12-3 or TRBV12-4 and J is TRBJ2-5; D is possibly TRBD2 (5 bases). Trimming took off 7 bases at V and 7 bases at J, with 10 bases between the two ends. The CDR3 extends over 11 amino acids.

The chain combines TRBV5-1 with TRBJ1-1, with 8 bases lining up with TRBD1. The V and J ends lost 4 bases and 5 bases, in that order; junction bases with no gene match: 13. Germline loops: CDR1 SGHRS, CDR2 YFSETQ. This CDR3 has 16 amino acids. For the CDR3, the DNA is TGCGCCAGCAGCCCCAGCGCAGGGGGCTTTAGGACTGAAGCTTTCTTT. Amino acids: CASSPSAGGFRTEAFF.

The rearrangement uses TRBV5-6 and TRBJ2-7; possibly TRBD1 for D (5 bases). The germline gives CDR1 SGHDT, CDR2 YYEEEE. V shed 0 bases and J shed 2 bases, with 9 bases lying between them. CDR3 length: 14 amino acids. The CDR3 sequence: CASSLGDSTYEQYF. Here the CDR3 DNA reads TGTGCCAGCAGCTTGGGAGACAGTACCTACGAGCAGTACTTC.

The chain employs TRBV24-1 and TRBJ2-1; 7 bases are a match to TRBD1. With V trimmed by 4 bases and J by 11 bases, 10 bases remained unmatched. This CDR3 region has 14 residues. Per germline, CDR1 KGHDR and CDR2 SFDVKD. The CDR3 here is CATSERQGMPKQFF. In DNA form, the CDR3 reads TGTGCCACCAGTGAGCGACAGGGCATGCCCAAGCAGTTCTTC.

The V gene is TRBV6-4, the J gene TRBJ2-1; D might be TRBD2 (6 bases). V lost 6 bases, J lost 1 base, and 16 bases lay in between. Germline loops: CDR1 MRHNA, CDR2 SNTAGT. This CDR3 contains 16 residues. CDR3 amino acids: CASSVEGLKSYNEQFF. For the CDR3, the DNA is TGTGCCAGCAGCGTGGAGGGTCTCAAATCCTACAATGAGCAGTTCTTC.

J is TRBJ1-2 and V is TRBV28; TRBD1 matches at 10 bases. CDR3 length equals 15 residues. Germline-derived CDR1 and CDR2 are MDHEN and SYDVKM. The V segment lost 5 bases and the J segment 6 bases; nucleotides outside the gene matches: 9. This CDR3 reads CASSVSKTGGDGYTF. Here the CDR3 DNA reads TGTGCCAGCAGTGTCTCTAAGACAGGGGGCGATGGCTACACCTTC.

The J gene is TRBJ2-3, the V gene TRBV7-6; 11 nucleotides agree with TRBD1. Germline V gives CDR1 SGHVS, CDR2 FNYEAQ. V dropped 5 bases and J dropped 5; count of bases not matched to a gene: 9. CDR3 length: 16 residues. The CDR3 spells CASSPYGTGGRDTQYF. The CDR3 DNA reads as TGTGCCAGCAGCCCTTATGGGACAGGGGGTAGAGATACGCAGTATTTT.

This clone was observed at least ten times. The genes are TRBV19 and TRBJ1-3, with TRBD1 identical over 9 bases. Germline V lookup: CDR1 LNHDA, CDR2 SQIVND (reference sequence). The V and J ends lost 3 bases and 0 bases, in that order; junction bases with no gene match: 0. The CDR3 is 15 amino acids. The CDR3 reads CASSMDRGSGNTIYF. CDR3 DNA sequence: TGTGCCAGTAGTATGGACAGGGGCTCTGGAAACACCATATATTTT.

The rearrangement links TRBV6-1 to TRBJ2-2; 9 nucleotides match TRBD1. Per germline, CDR1 MNHNS and CDR2 SASEGT. J gave up 0 bases and V 4 bases, and 3 bases lay outside the gene matches. The CDR3 extends over 16 amino acids. The CDR3: CASSGGTGTNTGELFF. As DNA, the CDR3 is TGTGCCAGCAGTGGCGGGACAGGGACGAACACCGGGGAGCTGTTTTTT.

On this clone: Other DNA sequences within the sample encode an identical CDR3. The chain links TRBV9 to TRBJ2-2; D unclear. V lost 0 bases and J 5 bases, leaving 5 bases between the germline ends. Germline V gene data show CDR1 as SGDLS and CDR2 as YYNGEE. The CDR3 is 13 amino acids. The chain's CDR3 is CASSVALTGELFF. The CDR3 coding sequence is TGTGCCAGCAGCGTAGCCCTAACCGGGGAGCTGTTTTTT.

This clone was detected only once. V usage is TRBV5-1 and J usage is TRBJ2-7; TRBD1 is a possible D gene (6 bases). The CDR3 runs 14 residues. CDR1 is SGHRS, CDR2 YFSETQ, per germline. The V gene lost 7 bases and the J gene lost 0 bases, with 14 bases spanning the gap. The CDR3 DNA sequence: TGCGCCAGCGCGTACCGGGACACCTCCTACGAGCAGTACTTC. Its translation: CASAYRDTSYEQYF. Complete variable domain (other parts from reference TRBV5-1 and TRBJ2-7): KAGVTQTPRYLIKTRGQQVTLSCSPISGHRSVSWYQQTPGQGLQFLFEYFSETQRNKGNFPGRFSGRQFSNSRSEMNVSTLELGDSALYLCASAYRDTSYEQYFGPGTRLTVT.

The chain joins TRBV7-3 to TRBJ2-5; D may be TRBD2 (6 bases). V was trimmed by 4 bases and J by 7 bases, leaving 16 bases between them. The CDR3 runs to 14 residues. The V gene's germline CDR1 is SGHTA and CDR2 FQGTGA. The CDR3 nucleotides read TGTGCCAGCAGCTCCTCTGGGGGGTTTGGGACCCAGTACTTC. Its protein product is CASSSSGGFGTQYF.